This TCR beta chain was identified during a study of OX40 agonist ivuxolimab in advanced cancers. As for the study in general: Among those treated, three patients had partial responses, one with hepatocellular carcinoma and two with cutaneous melanoma.

Study findings and constraints: CD8+ T cells showed, on average, more clonal expansion than CD4+ cells.

V was clipped by 1 base and J by 8 bases; unmatched bases: 5. This CDR3 is built from 15 residues. The germline V gene has CDR1 SEHNR and CDR2 FQNEAQ (reference sequence). Blood got drawn at baseline, again on cycle 4 day 1, and then on cycle 7 day 1. Generated by immunoSEQ multiplex PCR, the TCRdb table keeps only in-frame clones and is missing some. Of around 27,000 clones listed, about nine tenths are singletons. A note on this clone: Antigen unknown.

Source: CD4+ or CD8+ T cells sorted from blood, taken in a trial of the OX40 agonist ivuxolimab. The V and J genes are TRBV7-9 and TRBJ1-2, with 12 bases lining up with TRBD1. This sequence was found in an adult with an advanced solid tumor such as melanoma, head and neck, liver or kidney cancer. CDR3 protein: CASSLGGTGGAGYTF. The DNA for the CDR3 is TGTGCCAGCAGCTTAGGCGGGACAGGGGGCGCGGGCTACACCTTC.